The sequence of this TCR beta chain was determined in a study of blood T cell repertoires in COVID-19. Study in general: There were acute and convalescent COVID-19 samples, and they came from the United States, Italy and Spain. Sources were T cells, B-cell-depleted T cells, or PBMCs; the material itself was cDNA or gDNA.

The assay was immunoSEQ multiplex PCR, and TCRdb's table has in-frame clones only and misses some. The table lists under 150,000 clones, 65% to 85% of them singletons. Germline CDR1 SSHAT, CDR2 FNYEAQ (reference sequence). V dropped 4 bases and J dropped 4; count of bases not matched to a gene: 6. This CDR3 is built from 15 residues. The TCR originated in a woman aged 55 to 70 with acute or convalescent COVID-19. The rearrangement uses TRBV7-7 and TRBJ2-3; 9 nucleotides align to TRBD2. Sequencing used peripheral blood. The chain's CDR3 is CASSSLAGPADTQYF. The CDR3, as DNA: TGTGCCAGCAGCTCTCTAGCGGGACCTGCAGATACGCAGTATTTT.